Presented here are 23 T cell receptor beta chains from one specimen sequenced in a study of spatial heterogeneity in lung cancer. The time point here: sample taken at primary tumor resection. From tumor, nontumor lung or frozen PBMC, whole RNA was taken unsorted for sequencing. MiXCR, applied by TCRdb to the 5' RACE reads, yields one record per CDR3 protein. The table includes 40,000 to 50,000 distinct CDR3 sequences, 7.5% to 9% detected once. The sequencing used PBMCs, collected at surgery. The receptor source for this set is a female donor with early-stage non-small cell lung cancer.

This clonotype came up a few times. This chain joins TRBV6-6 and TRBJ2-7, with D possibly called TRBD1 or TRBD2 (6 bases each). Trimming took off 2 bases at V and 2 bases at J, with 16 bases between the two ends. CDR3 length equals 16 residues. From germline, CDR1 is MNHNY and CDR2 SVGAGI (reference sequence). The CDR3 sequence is CASSYPGGDIPYEQYF. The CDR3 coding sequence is TGTGCCAGCAGTTACCCCGGAGGGGACATTCCCTACGAGCAGTACTTC.

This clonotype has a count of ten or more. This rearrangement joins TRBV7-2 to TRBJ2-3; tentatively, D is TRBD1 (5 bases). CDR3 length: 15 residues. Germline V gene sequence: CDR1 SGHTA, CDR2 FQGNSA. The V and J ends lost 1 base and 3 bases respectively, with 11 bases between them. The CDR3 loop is CASSLVAGPTDTQYF. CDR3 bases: TGTGCCAGCAGCTTAGTCGCAGGGCCAACAGATACGCAGTATTTT.

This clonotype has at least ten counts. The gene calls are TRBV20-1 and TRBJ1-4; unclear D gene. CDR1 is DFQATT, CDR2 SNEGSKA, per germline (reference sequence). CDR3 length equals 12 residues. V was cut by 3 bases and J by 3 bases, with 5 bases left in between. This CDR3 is CSASRSNEKLFF. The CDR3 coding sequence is TGCAGTGCTAGCAGATCTAATGAAAAACTGTTTTTT.

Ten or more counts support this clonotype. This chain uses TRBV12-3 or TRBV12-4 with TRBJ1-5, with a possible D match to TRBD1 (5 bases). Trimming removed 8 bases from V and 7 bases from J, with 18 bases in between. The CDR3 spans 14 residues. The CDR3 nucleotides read TGTGCCAGCCAGGGCCCCAACCAGGGACAGCCCCAGCATTTT. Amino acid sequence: CASQGPNQGQPQHF.

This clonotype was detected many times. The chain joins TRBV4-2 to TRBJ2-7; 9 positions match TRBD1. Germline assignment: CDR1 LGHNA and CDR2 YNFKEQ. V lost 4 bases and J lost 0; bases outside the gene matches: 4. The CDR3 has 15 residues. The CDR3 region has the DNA TGTGCCAGCAGCCCGGGACAGGGTAGCTCCTACGAGCAGTACTTC. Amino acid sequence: CASSPGQGSSYEQYF.

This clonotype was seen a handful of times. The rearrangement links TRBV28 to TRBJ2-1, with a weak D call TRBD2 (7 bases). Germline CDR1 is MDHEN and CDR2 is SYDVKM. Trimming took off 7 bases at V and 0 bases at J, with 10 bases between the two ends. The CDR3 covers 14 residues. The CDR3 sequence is CASIGGGSYNEQFF. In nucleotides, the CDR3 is TGTGCCAGCATAGGGGGGGGCTCCTACAATGAGCAGTTCTTC.

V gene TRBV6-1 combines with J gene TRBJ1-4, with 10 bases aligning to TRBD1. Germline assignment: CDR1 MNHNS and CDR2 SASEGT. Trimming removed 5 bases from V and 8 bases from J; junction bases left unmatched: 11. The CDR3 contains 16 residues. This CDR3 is CASSLRRGQGSEKLFF. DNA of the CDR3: TGTGCCAGCAGTCTCCGCCGGGGACAGGGGAGCGAAAAACTGTTTTTT.

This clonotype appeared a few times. CDR3 sequence: CASRKTGWGNTGELFF. The CDR3 DNA is TGTGCCAGCAGAAAAACAGGGTGGGGGAACACCGGGGAGCTGTTTTTT. The gene calls are TRBV3-1 and TRBJ2-2, with a weak D call TRBD1 (6 bases). The CDR3 loop spans 16 amino acids. The germline V gene has CDR1 LGHDT and CDR2 YNNKEL (reference sequence). V was pared by 6 bases and J by 1 base, with 15 bases between.

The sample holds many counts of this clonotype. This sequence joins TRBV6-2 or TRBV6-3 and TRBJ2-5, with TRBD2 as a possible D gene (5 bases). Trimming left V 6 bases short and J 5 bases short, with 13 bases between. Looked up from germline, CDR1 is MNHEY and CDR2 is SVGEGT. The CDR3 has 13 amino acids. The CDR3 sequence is CASRLGSRETQYF. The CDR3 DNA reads TGTGCCAGCAGACTAGGATCAAGGGAGACCCAGTACTTC.

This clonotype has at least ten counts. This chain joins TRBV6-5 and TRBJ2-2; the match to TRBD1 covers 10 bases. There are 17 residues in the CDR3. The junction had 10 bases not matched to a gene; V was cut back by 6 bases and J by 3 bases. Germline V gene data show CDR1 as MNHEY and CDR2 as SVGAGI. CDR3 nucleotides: TGTGCCAGCAGCCCCACGGGGGGGACAGGGGACACCGGGGAGCTGTTTTTT. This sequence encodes CASSPTGGTGDTGELFF.

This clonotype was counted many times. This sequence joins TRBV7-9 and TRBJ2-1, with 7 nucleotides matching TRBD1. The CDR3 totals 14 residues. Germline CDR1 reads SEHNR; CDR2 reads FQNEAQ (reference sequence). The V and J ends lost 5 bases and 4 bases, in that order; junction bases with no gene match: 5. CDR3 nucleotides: TGTGCCAGCAGCGTGACAGGGTTGTACAATGAGCAGTTCTTC. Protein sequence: CASSVTGLYNEQFF.

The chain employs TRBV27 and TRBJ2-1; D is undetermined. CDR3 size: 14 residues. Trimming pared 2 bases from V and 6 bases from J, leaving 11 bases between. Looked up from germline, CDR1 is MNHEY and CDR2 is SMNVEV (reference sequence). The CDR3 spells CASSLNDQRNEQFF. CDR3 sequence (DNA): TGTGCCAGCAGTTTAAACGATCAGCGCAATGAGCAGTTCTTC.

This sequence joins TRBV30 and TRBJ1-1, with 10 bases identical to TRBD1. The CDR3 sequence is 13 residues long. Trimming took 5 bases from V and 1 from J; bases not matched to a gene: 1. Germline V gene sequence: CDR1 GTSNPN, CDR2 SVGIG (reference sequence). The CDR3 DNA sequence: TGTGCCTGGGACAGGGGGCAGAACACTGAAGCTTTCTTT. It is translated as CAWDRGQNTEAFF.

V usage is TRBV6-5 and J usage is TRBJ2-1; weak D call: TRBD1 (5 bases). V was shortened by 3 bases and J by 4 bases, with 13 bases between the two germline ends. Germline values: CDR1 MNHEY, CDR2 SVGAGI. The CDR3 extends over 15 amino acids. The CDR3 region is CASSYRQGLYNEQFF. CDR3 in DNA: TGTGCCAGCAGTTATAGGCAGGGTCTTTACAATGAGCAGTTCTTC.

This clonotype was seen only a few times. The CDR3 sequence is CASSGTGRDGYTF. Written as DNA, the CDR3 is TGTGCCAGTAGCGGAACAGGGCGGGATGGCTACACCTTC. This rearrangement joins TRBV19 to TRBJ1-2, with a tentative D call TRBD1 (6 bases). Trimming took 6 bases from V and 6 from J, leaving 14 bases between them. The CDR3 extends over 13 amino acids. Per germline, CDR1 LNHDA and CDR2 SQIVND (reference sequence).

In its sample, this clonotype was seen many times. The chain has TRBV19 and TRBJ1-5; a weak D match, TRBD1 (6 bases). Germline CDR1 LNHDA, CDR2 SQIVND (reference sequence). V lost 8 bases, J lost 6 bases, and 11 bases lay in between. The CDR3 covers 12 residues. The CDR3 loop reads CASQRGIQPQHF. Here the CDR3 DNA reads TGTGCCAGTCAGAGGGGGATTCAGCCCCAGCATTTT.

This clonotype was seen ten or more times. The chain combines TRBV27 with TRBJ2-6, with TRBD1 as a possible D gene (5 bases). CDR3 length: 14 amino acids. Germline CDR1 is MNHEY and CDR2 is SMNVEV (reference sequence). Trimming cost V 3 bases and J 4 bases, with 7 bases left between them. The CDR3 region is CASSFRVGANVLTF. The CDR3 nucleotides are TGTGCCAGCAGTTTCAGGGTAGGGGCCAACGTCCTGACTTTC.

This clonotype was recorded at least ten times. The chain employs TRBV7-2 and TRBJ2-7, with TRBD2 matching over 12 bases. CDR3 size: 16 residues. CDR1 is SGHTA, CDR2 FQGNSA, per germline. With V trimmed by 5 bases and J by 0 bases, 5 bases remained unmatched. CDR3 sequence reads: CASSLGTSGLSYEQYF. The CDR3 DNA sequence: TGTGCCAGCAGCCTAGGGACTAGCGGGCTCTCCTACGAGCAGTACTTC.

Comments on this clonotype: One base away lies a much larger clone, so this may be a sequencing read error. The CDR3 loop is CATSRVLGGSSYNEQFF. Written as DNA, the CDR3 is TGTGCCACCAGCAGAGTGTTGGGGGGAAGCTCCTACAATGAGCAGTTCTTC. J is TRBJ2-1 and V is TRBV15; D possibly corresponds to TRBD2 (6 bases). This CDR3 comprises 17 residues. Between the trimmed V and J ends, which lost 1 base and 0 bases, there was a span of 13 bases. Germline V CDR1 and CDR2: LNHNV, YYDKDF (reference sequence).

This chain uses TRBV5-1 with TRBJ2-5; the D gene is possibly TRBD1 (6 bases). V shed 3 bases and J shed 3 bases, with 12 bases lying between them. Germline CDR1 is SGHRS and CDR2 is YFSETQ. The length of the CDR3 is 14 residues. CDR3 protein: CASSSNTGKETQYF. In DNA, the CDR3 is TGCGCCAGCAGCTCGAACACAGGGAAAGAGACCCAGTACTTC.

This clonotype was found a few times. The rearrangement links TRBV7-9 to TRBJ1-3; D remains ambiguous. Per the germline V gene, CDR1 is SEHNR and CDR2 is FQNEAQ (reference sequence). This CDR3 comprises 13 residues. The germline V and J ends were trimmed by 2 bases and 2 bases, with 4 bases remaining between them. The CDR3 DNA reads TGTGCCAGCAGCTTACTGCCTGGAAACACCATATATTTT. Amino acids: CASSLLPGNTIYF.

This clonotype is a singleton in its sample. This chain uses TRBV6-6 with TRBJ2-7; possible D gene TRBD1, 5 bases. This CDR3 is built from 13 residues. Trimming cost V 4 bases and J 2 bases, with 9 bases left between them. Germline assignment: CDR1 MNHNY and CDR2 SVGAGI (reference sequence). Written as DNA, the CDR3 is TGTGCCAGCAGTTTGCAGGGTACCTACGAGCAGTACTTC. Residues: CASSLQGTYEQYF.

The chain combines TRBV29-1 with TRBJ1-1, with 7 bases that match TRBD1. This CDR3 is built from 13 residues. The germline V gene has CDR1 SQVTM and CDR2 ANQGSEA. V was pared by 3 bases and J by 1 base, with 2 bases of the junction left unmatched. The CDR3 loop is CSVETGTNTEAFF. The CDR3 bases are TGCAGCGTTGAGACAGGGACGAACACTGAAGCTTTCTTT. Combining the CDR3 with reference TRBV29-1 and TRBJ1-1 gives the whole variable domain SAVISQKPSRDICQRGTSLTIQCQVDSQVTMMFWYRQQPGQSLTLIATANQGSEATYESGFVIDKFPISRPNLTFSTLTVSNMSPEDSSIYLCSVETGTNTEAFFGQGTRLTVV.